The rows below give T cell receptor beta chains drawn from one sample of a study of blood T cell repertoires in COVID-19. The method was immunoSEQ multiplex PCR; TCRdb's version includes in-frame clones alone and lacks a portion of them. The data contain around 20,000 clones, around 90% of them singletons. The specimen was peripheral blood. The receptors were sampled from a human donor with active COVID-19. The donor label of this sample is uncertain. Both conserved end residues are part of each CDR3. D genes are given only for firm matches. Not all rows give a size; the values are once, few, many and, for expanded clones, a class.

>.|TRBV10-3|TRBJ2-4|TRBD2
CAISEKLAGGPGNIQYF
TGTGCCATCAGTGAGAAACTAGCGGGAGGGCCCGGGAACATTCAGTACTTC
>.|TRBV19|TRBJ2-5|TRBD1
CASSTDRMMGETQYF
TGTGCCAGTAGTACGGACAGGATGATGGGGGAGACCCAGTACTTC
>.|TRBV5-1|TRBJ2-3|.
CASSLEGQVHTDTQYF
TGCGCCAGCAGCTTGGAAGGCCAGGTACACACAGATACGCAGTATTTT
>few|TRBV7-3|TRBJ2-1|TRBD1
CASSPGTGGRNEQFF
TGTGCCAGCAGCCCCGGGACAGGGGGGCGGAATGAGCAGTTCTTC
>.|TRBV20-1|TRBJ2-5|.
CSAIVETQYF
TGCAGTGCTATCGTAGAGACCCAGTACTTC
>.|TRBV28|TRBJ1-1|.
CASSLALMNTEAFF
TGTGCCAGCAGTTTGGCCCTTATGAACACTGAAGCTTTCTTT
>.|TRBV12-3/TRBV12-4|TRBJ2-3|.
CASSPRQADTQYF
TGTGCCAGCAGCCCCAGGCAGGCAGATACGCAGTATTTT
>.|TRBV28|TRBJ2-3|.
CATMRQGGTDTQYF
TGTGCCACCATGCGACAGGGAGGAACAGATACGCAGTATTTT
>.|TRBV5-4|TRBJ2-1|TRBD1
CASSPPGPGGYNEQFF
TGTGCCAGCAGCCCCCCGGGACCAGGGGGCTACAATGAGCAGTTCTTC
>.|TRBV28|TRBJ2-7|.
CATGGQPSYEQYF
TGTGCCACTGGAGGACAGCCCTCCTACGAGCAGTACTTC
>.|TRBV24-1|TRBJ2-5|TRBD1
CATSETGGGVETQYF
TGTGCCACCAGTGAAACAGGGGGCGGGGTAGAGACCCAGTACTTC
>once|TRBV13|TRBJ1-1|TRBD1
CASSLGRGQGTEAFF
TGTGCCAGCAGCTTAGGCCGGGGACAGGGCACTGAAGCTTTCTTT
>.|TRBV5-5|TRBJ2-7|.
CASSYDSYEQYF
TGTGCCAGCAGTTACGACAGCTACGAGCAGTACTTC
>.|TRBV6-5|TRBJ1-4|TRBD1
CASSLSRDGTGKLFF
TGTGCCAGCAGTCTTTCCCGGGATGGGACAGGAAAACTGTTTTTT
>.|TRBV4-3|TRBJ2-7|TRBD2
CASSQGAGWGRDYEQYF
TGCGCCAGCAGCCAAGGGGCAGGGTGGGGGAGGGACTACGAGCAGTACTTC
>.|TRBV12-3/TRBV12-4|TRBJ1-5|.
CASSLRQDQPQHF
TGTGCCAGCAGTTTAAGGCAGGATCAGCCCCAGCATTTT
>.|TRBV3-1/TRBV3-2|TRBJ2-5|.
CASSQRGAAVETQYF
TGTGCCAGCAGCCAAAGGGGTGCCGCTGTAGAGACCCAGTACTTC
>once|TRBV30|TRBJ2-7|.
CAWSGSSLGLSEQYF
TGTGCCTGGAGTGGGAGCTCTTTGGGTCTTAGCGAGCAGTACTTC
>.|TRBV6-5|TRBJ2-2|.
CASRTEKNTGELFF
TGTGCCAGCAGGACAGAAAAGAACACCGGGGAGCTGTTTTTT
>.|TRBV14|TRBJ1-1|.
CASSQHLTGTEAFF
TGTGCCAGCAGCCAACACTTGACCGGGACTGAAGCTTTCTTT
>.|TRBV4-1|TRBJ2-7|.
CASSQDRSSSYEQYF
TGCGCCAGCAGCCAAGATCGTTCCAGCTCCTACGAGCAGTACTTC
>.|TRBV5-4|TRBJ2-3|.
CASRPEGAGNTQYF
TGTGCCAGCAGACCGGAGGGTGCGGGGAATACGCAGTATTTT
>few|TRBV5-1|TRBJ2-2|.
CASSLDGGSGELFF
TGCGCCAGCAGCTTGGATGGGGGCTCGGGGGAGCTGTTTTTT
>.|TRBV12-5|TRBJ2-3|.
CASGSTGTDTQYF
TGTGCTAGTGGTTCAACAGGGACAGATACGCAGTATTTT
>.|TRBV9|TRBJ2-1|TRBD2
CASSVRAGVGSYEQFF
TGTGCCAGCAGCGTAAGGGCGGGAGTGGGTTCTTATGAGCAGTTCTTC
>.|TRBV7-9|TRBJ2-2|.
CASSLSGGTGELFF
TGTGCCAGCAGCTTAAGCGGAGGGACCGGGGAGCTGTTTTTT
>.|TRBV5-1|TRBJ2-7|TRBD1
CASSTSDRSEQYF
TGCGCCAGCAGCACCTCGGACAGGTCGGAGCAGTACTTC
>.|TRBV7-2|TRBJ1-4|.
CASSPRGRGEKLFF
TGTGCCAGCAGCCCGAGAGGGCGGGGTGAAAAACTGTTTTTT
>once|TRBV7-8|TRBJ1-1|TRBD1
CASSHGQAVEAFF
TGTGCCAGCAGCCACGGACAGGCCGTTGAAGCTTTCTTT
>.|TRBV28|TRBJ2-1|TRBD2
CASRLAGFNEQFF
TGTGCCAGCAGGCTAGCGGGTTTCAATGAGCAGTTCTTC
>.|TRBV9|TRBJ2-1|.
CASSPVDYAYNEQFF
TGTGCCAGCAGCCCCGTAGACTATGCCTACAATGAGCAGTTCTTC
>once|TRBV6-5|TRBJ2-2|.
CASGGKVNTGELFF
TGTGCCAGCGGGGGGAAGGTGAACACCGGGGAGCTGTTTTTT
>.|TRBV19|TRBJ2-1|TRBD2
CASSNPGRNSYNEQFF
TGTGCCAGTAGTAACCCCGGGAGGAACTCCTACAATGAGCAGTTCTTC
>.|TRBV6-5|TRBJ1-2|TRBD1
CASSFQGGGDGYTF
TGTGCCAGCAGTTTTCAAGGGGGCGGGGATGGCTACACCTTC
>.|TRBV28|TRBJ2-7|TRBD1
CASSFLGQGLNEQYF
TGTGCCAGCAGTTTTTTGGGACAGGGGCTTAACGAGCAGTACTTC
>.|TRBV6-6|TRBJ2-7|TRBD1
CASSSGQGAREQYF
TGTGCCAGCAGCTCCGGACAGGGGGCGAGGGAGCAGTACTTC
>.|TRBV11-2|TRBJ2-7|TRBD2
CASSLGVGAGDHEQYF
TGTGCCAGCAGCTTAGGCGTAGGAGCGGGAGACCACGAGCAGTACTTC
>.|TRBV24-1|TRBJ2-7|.
CATSLRGEYEQYF
TGTGCCACCAGTCTCAGGGGGGAGTACGAGCAGTACTTC
>.|TRBV11-2|TRBJ2-7|TRBD2
CASRAGAGVIYEQYF
TGTGCCAGCAGGGCTGGCGCGGGAGTGATATACGAGCAGTACTTC
>.|TRBV6-5|TRBJ1-5|TRBD1
CASRTTGAGQPQHF
TGTGCCAGCAGGACTACAGGGGCGGGTCAGCCCCAGCATTTT
>.|TRBV6-5|TRBJ2-7|.
CASSSTGDSYEQYF
TGTGCCAGCAGTTCAACAGGTGACTCCTACGAGCAGTACTTC
>.|TRBV11-2|TRBJ1-2|.
CASSLARGGAQGYTF
TGTGCCAGCAGCTTAGCCCGCGGAGGGGCGCAGGGCTACACCTTC
>few|TRBV10-3|TRBJ1-2|TRBD1
CAIRSGGGYGYTF
TGTGCCATCAGATCAGGGGGCGGTTATGGCTACACCTTC
>.|TRBV28|TRBJ2-2|TRBD1
CASLRDRGVGELFF
TGTGCCAGCCTCCGGGACAGGGGTGTCGGGGAGCTGTTTTTT
>.|TRBV7-9|TRBJ2-3|TRBD2
CASSPLLAGDTDTQYF
TGTGCCAGCAGCCCGCTACTAGCGGGAGACACAGATACGCAGTATTTT
>.|TRBV28|TRBJ2-7|.
CASSLVGSSRASYEQYF
TGTGCCAGCAGCTTGGTAGGGTCCTCCAGGGCTTCCTACGAGCAGTACTTC
>.|TRBV7-2|TRBJ2-5|.
CASSTRGMAPQETQYF
TGTGCCAGCAGCACGCGAGGTATGGCGCCCCAAGAGACCCAGTACTTC
>.|TRBV10-3|TRBJ2-3|.
CAISGLGVGTDTQYF
TGTGCCATCAGTGGGCTAGGAGTCGGCACAGATACGCAGTATTTT